The 15 T cell receptor beta chains presented below share a single source sample, sequenced in a study of T cells in Graves' hyperthyroidism and ophthalmopathy (dated by TCRdb to between 2019 and 2020). Libraries were prepared through multiplex PCR. TCRdb lists the instrument as Illumina HiSeq 2000. The TCR beta CDR3 regions were amplified from RNA transcripts. For the first round of RT-PCR on the TCR CDR3, the HTBI primer set was used together with the Qiagen OneStep RT-PCR kit. TCRdb reworked the public reads: Q25 trimming with fastp, MiXCR clone assembly, productive beta chains retained. Every CDR3 protein is listed once, alongside the most common genes and DNA of its rows. This sample comprises a few hundred thousand distinct CDR3 sequences, roughly an eighth of them detected only once. The ten largest account for 34% of the sample. Sequencing was performed on blood. The origin of the receptors is a woman in her thirties or forties with Graves' ophthalmopathy.

This clonotype occurred many times. The genes are TRBV29-1 and TRBJ1-1, with D possibly TRBD1 on 5 matching bases. CDR1 SQVTM and CDR2 ANQGSEA come from the germline V gene. The CDR3 is 15 amino acids. Trimming cost V 6 bases and J 1 base, with 18 bases left between them. CDR3: CSVARGKVENTEAFF. CDR3 nucleotide sequence: TGCAGCGTGGCTAGGGGAAAGGTGGAGAACACTGAAGCTTTCTTT.

This chain links TRBV6-5 with TRBJ1-1, with D unclear. Germline V CDR1 and CDR2: MNHEY, SVGAGI. V shed 0 bases and J shed 2 bases, with 10 bases lying between them. The CDR3 runs 15 residues. The CDR3 is CASSYSEDLNTEAFF. CDR3 nucleotide sequence: TGTGCCAGCAGTTACTCGGAGGATCTCAACACTGAAGCTTTCTTT.

The sample holds many counts of this clonotype. V is TRBV20-1 and J is TRBJ2-3, with 8 bases fitting TRBD2. The CDR3 consists of 16 residues. Losses at the gene ends were 3 bases for V and 4 bases for J; bases not matched to a gene: 12. CDR1 and CDR2 (germline): DFQATT, SNEGSKA (reference sequence). CDR3 coding DNA: TGCAGTGCTAGCCCACTAGCGGACTCTTGGCCAGATACGCAGTATTTT. Its translation is CSASPLADSWPDTQYF.

This clonotype was seen at least ten times. The gene calls are TRBV28 and TRBJ2-1; 10 bases fit TRBD1. Per the germline V gene, CDR1 is MDHEN and CDR2 is SYDVKM. J was trimmed by 5 bases and V by 6 bases; bases with no gene match: 7. The CDR3 covers 15 residues. The CDR3 reads CASRNDRGPNNEQFF. Here the CDR3 DNA reads TGTGCCAGCAGAAACGACAGGGGGCCCAACAATGAGCAGTTCTTC.

There are a few counts of this clonotype. At one end the junction does not follow the germline gene, possibly because of a read error. The rearrangement uses TRBV28 and TRBJ1-2, with D perhaps matching TRBD1 (6 bases). Germline assignment: CDR1 MDHEN and CDR2 SYDVKM. The CDR3 extends over 13 amino acids. Written as DNA, the CDR3 is TGTGCCAGCAGTTTAGGACAGACCTATGGCTACGCCTTC. Its protein product is CASSLGQTYGYAF.

This clonotype was counted many times. The V call is TRBV20-1, the J call TRBJ2-7; 11 bases match TRBD1. From germline, CDR1 is DFQATT and CDR2 SNEGSKA (reference sequence). The CDR3 is made up of 13 amino acids. Trimming cost V 6 bases and J 3 bases; bases outside gene matches: 4. The CDR3 region is CSAKDRGLYEQYF. In DNA form, the CDR3 reads TGCAGTGCAAAGGACAGGGGGCTCTACGAGCAGTACTTC.

The table lists this clonotype with many counts. The V call is TRBV20-1, the J call TRBJ2-7, with 8 bases lining up with TRBD2. The CDR3 consists of 13 residues. The ends lost 0 bases at V and 2 bases at J; junction bases unmatched: 0. Germline loops: CDR1 DFQATT, CDR2 SNEGSKA (reference sequence). CDR3 DNA: TGCAGTGCTAGAGAACTAGCGGCCTACGAGCAGTACTTC. Amino acid sequence: CSARELAAYEQYF.

There are many counts of this clonotype. This sequence joins TRBV30 and TRBJ1-2; 7 nucleotides align to TRBD1. Germline V gene data show CDR1 as GTSNPN and CDR2 as SVGIG (reference sequence). After removal of 3 bases from V and 2 bases from J, the junction contained 0 bases not matched to a gene. This CDR3 comprises 12 residues. The CDR3 here is CAWRTGNYGYTF. CDR3 DNA sequence: TGTGCCTGGAGGACAGGGAACTATGGCTACACCTTC.

This clonotype was detected ten times or more. The chain combines TRBV27 with TRBJ1-5, with D possibly being TRBD1 (5 bases). The V end lost 4 bases, the J end lost 3 bases, and 16 bases lay between the germline ends. Looked up from germline, CDR1 is MNHEY and CDR2 is SMNVEV (reference sequence). There are 16 residues in the CDR3. CDR3 in DNA: TGTGCCAGCAGTTCCGGACACATGACCTTCAATCAGCCCCAGCATTTT. This encodes CASSSGHMTFNQPQHF.

This clonotype was seen many times. This chain joins TRBV3-1 and TRBJ2-1, with D possibly TRBD2 on 6 matching bases. V lost 3 bases, J lost 0 bases, and 6 bases lay in between. Germline V gives CDR1 LGHDT, CDR2 YNNKEL (reference sequence). This CDR3 has 14 amino acids. CDR3 coding DNA: TGTGCCAGCAGCCAGGGAGGCTCCTACAATGAGCAGTTCTTC. Amino acids: CASSQGGSYNEQFF.

This clonotype was counted a few times. J is TRBJ1-1 and V is TRBV18, with D uncertain. The CDR3 contains 14 residues. V shed 5 bases and J shed 0 bases, with 10 bases lying between them. The germline V gene has CDR1 KGHSH and CDR2 LQKENI. The CDR3: CASSDLKMNTEAFF. The CDR3 coding sequence is TGTGCCAGCTCAGATTTAAAGATGAACACTGAAGCTTTCTTT.

The chain employs TRBV9 and TRBJ2-3; the D gene could be TRBD1 or TRBD2 (5 bases each). V was cut by 3 bases and J by 1 base, with 12 bases left in between. Per germline, CDR1 SGDLS and CDR2 YYNGEE. CDR3 size: 15 residues. The CDR3 coding sequence is TGTGCCAGCAGCGCACTAGGGGCCCGCACAGATACGCAGTATTTT. Protein product: CASSALGARTDTQYF.

This clonotype was seen ten or more times. J is TRBJ2-5 and V is TRBV2; no definite D call. The CDR3 runs to 14 residues. Trimming took off 4 bases at V and 5 bases at J, with 14 bases between the two ends. Per germline, CDR1 SNHLY and CDR2 FYNNEI. The CDR3 coding sequence is TGTGCCAGCAGTGCGAGACTTCCACCGGAGACCCAGTACTTC. As protein: CASSARLPPETQYF.

This clonotype was detected only a few times. The chain employs TRBV9 and TRBJ2-2, with TRBD2 identical over 10 bases. Unmatched junction bases numbered 3, after V lost 0 bases and J lost 4 bases. CDR1 SGDLS and CDR2 YYNGEE come from the germline V gene. The CDR3 spans 16 residues. CDR3 DNA sequence: TGTGCCAGCAGCGTAGGGCTAGCGGGAGTCACCGGGGAGCTGTTTTTT. Its protein is CASSVGLAGVTGELFF.

This clonotype was detected a few times. The gene calls are TRBV6-1 and TRBJ2-1, with TRBD1 identical over 7 bases. This CDR3 comprises 17 residues. Germline CDR1 MNHNS, CDR2 SASEGT. With 2 bases clipped from V and 0 bases from J, the junction kept 7 bases outside the gene matches. Here the CDR3 reads CASSEQGVMSSYNEQFF. In nucleotides, the CDR3 is TGTGCCAGCAGTGAACAGGGGGTAATGAGCTCCTACAATGAGCAGTTCTTC.